Following are 13 T cell receptor beta chains from one sample sequenced in a study of T cell responses to AZD1222 COVID-19 vaccine. The repertoire was sequenced with immunoSEQ multiplex PCR; TCRdb's copy has only in-frame clones and lacks some. Among 100,000 to 150,000 clones listed, approximately 88% were seen once. The sequences come from peripheral blood, collected on day 0 of AZD1222 vaccination. All receptors derive from an adult in good health.

The chain combines TRBV7-2 with TRBJ1-3; unclear D gene. The CDR3 covers 17 residues. Between the trimmed V and J ends, which lost 1 base and 1 base, there was a span of 14 bases. In germline, CDR1 is SGHTA, CDR2 FQGNSA. The CDR3 sequence: CASSLGFDRWSGNTIYF. The CDR3, as DNA: TGTGCCAGCAGCTTAGGGTTTGACCGGTGGTCTGGAAACACCATATATTTT.

The chain has TRBV24-1 and TRBJ2-5, with D hard to call. The germline V and J ends were trimmed by 2 bases and 4 bases, with 4 bases remaining between them. The CDR3 length is 12 residues. CDR1 KGHDR and CDR2 SFDVKD come from the germline V gene. The CDR3 DNA sequence: TGTGCCACCAGTGATTCCGGAGAGACCCAGTACTTC. Amino acids: CATSDSGETQYF.

The chain uses TRBV4-1 and TRBJ2-5; 7 positions agree with TRBD1. The CDR3 consists of 15 residues. V lost 1 base to trimming and J lost 1 base; unmatched junction nucleotides: 3. The germline gives CDR1 MGHRA, CDR2 YSYEKL. Here the CDR3 DNA reads TGCGCCAGCAGCCAAGTGGGGACAGCCCAAGAGACCCAGTACTTC. It yields the protein CASSQVGTAQETQYF.

CDR3 region: CASQGDIGTGELFF. In DNA form, the CDR3 reads TGTGCCAGCCAGGGGGACATAGGCACCGGGGAGCTGTTTTTT. The chain recombines TRBV7-9 with TRBJ2-2, with 7 nucleotides matching TRBD1. Unmatched junction bases numbered 7, after V lost 8 bases and J lost 4 bases. The V gene's germline CDR1 is SEHNR and CDR2 FQNEAQ (reference sequence). The CDR3 spans 14 residues.

V gene TRBV19 combines with J gene TRBJ1-2; D remains unclear. Trimming cost V 6 bases and J 8 bases, with 7 bases left between them. The CDR3 runs 10 residues. Germline V gene data show CDR1 as LNHDA and CDR2 as SQIVND (reference sequence). The CDR3 DNA sequence: TGTGCCAGTAGACTCGAGGGCTACACCTTC. It translates to CASRLEGYTF.

This clone was observed a handful of times. The rearrangement uses TRBV7-2 and TRBJ1-3; D perhaps matches TRBD1 (5 bases). CDR3 size: 17 residues. The germline CDR1 and CDR2 sequences are SGHTA and FQGNSA. V lost 5 bases, J lost 4 bases, and 21 bases lay in between. The CDR3 coding sequence is TGTGCCAGCAGCGTAGACAGTAGCACAATGTCAGGAAACACCATATATTTT. Its translation is CASSVDSSTMSGNTIYF.

In its sample, this clone was seen once. The gene calls are TRBV29-1 and TRBJ2-1; TRBD2 matches at 12 bases. Unmatched junction bases numbered 3, after V lost 2 bases and J lost 4 bases. This CDR3 comprises 15 residues. Germline CDR1 reads SQVTM; CDR2 reads ANQGSEA. The CDR3 bases are TGCAGCGTTGAAACCGGGACTAGCGGGTACAATGAGCAGTTCTTC. Translating gives CSVETGTSGYNEQFF.

V gene TRBV3-1 (or the pseudogene TRBV3-2) combines with J gene TRBJ2-7; D remains unclear. The V end was cut by 2 bases, the J end by 3 bases, with 5 bases between. The CDR3 contains 12 residues. In germline, CDR1 is LGHDT, CDR2 YNNKEL (reference sequence). As DNA, the CDR3 is TGTGCCAGCAGCCAAAGGCGCTACGAGCAGTACTTC. This gives the protein CASSQRRYEQYF.

The chain employs TRBV5-1 and TRBJ2-1, with D possibly TRBD2 on 5 matching bases. V lost 5 bases, J lost 10 bases, and 16 bases lay in between. CDR3 length equals 13 residues. Germline assignment: CDR1 SGHRS and CDR2 YFSETQ. DNA of the CDR3: TGCGCCAGCAGTTTCGGGGAGCGAGTCGAGCAGTTCTTC. Protein: CASSFGERVEQFF. The full variable domain, rest sourced from reference TRBV5-1 and TRBJ2-1, is KAGVTQTPRYLIKTRGQQVTLSCSPISGHRSVSWYQQTPGQGLQFLFEYFSETQRNKGNFPGRFSGRQFSNSRSEMNVSTLELGDSALYLCASSFGERVEQFFGPGTRLTVL.

CDR3 amino acids: CASSHPAGPQHF. CDR3 DNA: TGCGCCAGCAGCCACCCCGCGGGGCCCCAGCATTTT. The chain links TRBV4-1 to TRBJ1-5; D unclear. The CDR3 spans 12 residues. Germline lookup yields CDR1 MGHRA and CDR2 YSYEKL. V shed 3 bases and J shed 9 bases, with 9 bases lying between them.

The V gene is TRBV14, the J gene TRBJ2-1, with D unresolved. The CDR3 is 13 residues long. V lost 2 bases to trimming and J lost 7 bases, with 9 bases between them. Germline CDR1 reads SGHDN; CDR2 reads FVKESK. CDR3 sequence: CASSQLVRNEQFF. The CDR3, as DNA: TGTGCCAGCAGCCAACTGGTTAGGAATGAGCAGTTCTTC.

V gene TRBV19 combines with J gene TRBJ2-7; tentatively, D is TRBD1 (5 bases). The CDR3 consists of 15 residues. Germline loops: CDR1 LNHDA, CDR2 SQIVND (reference sequence). Trimming removed 3 bases at V and 2 bases at J, with 14 bases between. The CDR3: CASSIAGFGTYEQYF. DNA for the CDR3: TGTGCCAGTAGTATTGCAGGGTTTGGAACCTACGAGCAGTACTTC.

A single count supports this clone. The chain carries TRBV24-1 and TRBJ1-5; no definite D call. Germline V lookup: CDR1 KGHDR, CDR2 SFDVKD. Trimming left V 12 bases short and J 7 bases short, with 9 bases between. The length of the CDR3 is 10 residues. In DNA, the CDR3 is TGTGCCCCCCACAACCAGCCCCAGCATTTT. Translation: CAPHNQPQHF.